This T cell receptor beta chain was sequenced for a study of glioma-infiltrating T cells after dendritic cell vaccination. At the level of the study: Glioblastoma patients came from Phase I and II dendritic cell vaccination trials.

V trimming: 3 bases; J trimming: 0 bases; junction bases outside the gene matches: 5. The CDR3 is 16 residues long. Per germline, CDR1 WNHNN and CDR2 SYGVQD (reference sequence). Sequencing was performed with immunoSEQ multiplex PCR; in TCRdb, only in-frame clones are kept and a portion is missing. There are about 82,000 clones in the sample; around 90% occur only once, and approximately 2.9% lies in the top ten. The chain combines TRBV10-1 with TRBJ1-3, with 7 bases fitting TRBD1. This sample comprised blood, obtained before dendritic cell vaccination. The TCR comes from a human donor with glioblastoma. In DNA, the CDR3 is TGCGCCAGCAGTGATCGACAGGGAAACTCTGGAAACACCATATATTTT. This gives the protein CASSDRQGNSGNTIYF.